The sequence of this TCR beta chain was determined in a study of blood T cell repertoires in COVID-19. Germline values: CDR1 SNHLY, CDR2 FYNNEI. This CDR3 region has 14 residues. V gave up 4 bases and J gave up 3 bases; unmatched junction bases: 5. Source study methods: Nucleated cell counts were estimated from reference gene primer amplification. The assay was immunoSEQ multiplex PCR, and TCRdb's table has in-frame clones only and misses some. V, J and clone size are taken as reported in that table, and D and trimming were inferred from the DNA itself. The table includes about 370,000 clones, around 87% detected once.

The chain has TRBV2 and TRBJ1-1; TRBD1 matches at 7 bases. The clonotype was recovered from a woman aged 25 to 39 with COVID-19, enrolled during active disease. Sequenced: peripheral blood. The CDR3 DNA sequence: TGTGCCAGCAGTGCGCAGGGGGTATACACTGAAGCTTTCTTT. This codes for CASSAQGVYTEAFF. Looking up the rest from reference TRBV2 and TRBJ1-1 gives the full variable domain: EPEVTQTPSHQVTQMGQEVILRCVPISNHLYFYWYRQILGQKVEFLVSFYNNEISEKSEIFDDQFSVERPDGSNFTLKIRSTKLEDSAMYFCASSAQGVYTEAFFGQGTRLTVV.